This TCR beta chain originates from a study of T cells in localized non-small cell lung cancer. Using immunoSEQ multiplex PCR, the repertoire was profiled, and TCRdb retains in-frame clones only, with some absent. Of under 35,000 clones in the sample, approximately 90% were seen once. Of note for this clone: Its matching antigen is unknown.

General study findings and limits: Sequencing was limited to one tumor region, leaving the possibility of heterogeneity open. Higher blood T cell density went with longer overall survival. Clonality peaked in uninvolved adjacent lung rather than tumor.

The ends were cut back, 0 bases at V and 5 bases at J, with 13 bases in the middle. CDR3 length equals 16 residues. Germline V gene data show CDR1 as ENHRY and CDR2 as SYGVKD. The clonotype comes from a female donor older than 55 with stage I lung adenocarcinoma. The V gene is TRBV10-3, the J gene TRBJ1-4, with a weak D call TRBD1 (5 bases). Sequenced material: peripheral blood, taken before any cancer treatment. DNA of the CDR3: TGTGCCATCAGTGAGTCTAGGCAGGGCCCAAATGAAAAACTGTTTTTT. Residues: CAISESRQGPNEKLFF.